The subject of this entry is one T cell receptor (beta chain). Its antigen is as yet unknown. The source of the sample is a study of shared clonotypes between healthy human individuals. Study context: Participating donors consisted of two women and a few men aged 18 to 49.

Study-level findings and limits: With several donors compared, roughly 4.9% of naive CD4 clonotypes were shared.

Once extracted for a subset, genomic DNA was divided evenly among several immunoSEQ plates. Data came from immunoSEQ multiplex PCR; TCRdb stores just in-frame clones and leaves some out. This sample has approximately 2.4 million clones, with around 95% found just once. The germline CDR1 and CDR2 sequences are LNHDA and SQIVND (reference sequence). With 11 bases removed from V and 6 bases from J, the gap between germline ends came to 17 bases. The length of the CDR3 is 14 residues. This rearrangement joins TRBV19 to TRBJ1-6; no clear D gene. The receptor comes from a man aged 18 to 29 in good health. The source material was naive CD4+ T cells sorted from blood. Subset: CD45RA+ positively selected. In DNA, the CDR3 is TGTGCCTCCTTGGACTCCACGGCTAATTCACCCCTCCACTTT. Translation gives CASLDSTANSPLHF.